The 20 T cell receptor beta chains listed next were all sequenced from one sample in a study of blood T cell repertoires in COVID-19. TCRdb keeps only in-frame clones here, not all; method: immunoSEQ multiplex PCR. The sample shows some 170,000 clones, 84% of them seen only once. Sequencing was performed on PBMCs or T cells enriched from blood (not recorded which). The receptors stem from a man aged 50 to 59 who had recovered from COVID-19.

The genes are TRBV2 and TRBJ1-1; D possibly corresponds to TRBD1 (5 bases). V lost 6 bases and J lost 1, with 6 bases in between. Germline loops: CDR1 SNHLY, CDR2 FYNNEI. This CDR3 has 12 residues. CDR3 sequence reads: CASSTGNTEAFF. CDR3 nucleotides: TGTGCCAGCAGCACAGGGAACACTGAAGCTTTCTTT. The entire variable domain, with the rest obtained from reference TRBV2 and TRBJ1-1, is as follows: EPEVTQTPSHQVTQMGQEVILRCVPISNHLYFYWYRQILGQKVEFLVSFYNNEISEKSEIFDDQFSVERPDGSNFTLKIRSTKLEDSAMYFCASSTGNTEAFFGQGTRLTVV.

The chain is built from TRBV7-9 and TRBJ1-2; 9 bases map to TRBD1. Germline loops: CDR1 SEHNR, CDR2 FQNEAQ (reference sequence). The CDR3 runs to 15 residues. J lost 4 bases, V lost 5 bases, and 8 bases had no gene match. The CDR3 region has the DNA TGTGCCAGCAGCCCACCCTCGGGACAGGGCTATGGCTACACCTTC. Translated, it gives CASSPPSGQGYGYTF. Combining the CDR3 with reference TRBV7-9 and TRBJ1-2 gives the whole variable domain DTGVSQNPRHKITKRGQNVTFRCDPISEHNRLYWYRQTLGQGPEFLTYFQNEAQLEKSRLLSDRFSAERPKGSFSTLEIQRTEQGDSAMYLCASSPPSGQGYGYTFGSGTRLTVV.

This chain links TRBV11-2 with TRBJ1-5, with unresolved D. V dropped 0 bases and J dropped 5 bases, with 5 bases sitting between them. The germline V gene encodes CDR1 SGHAT and CDR2 FQNNGV. The CDR3 has 13 residues. The CDR3 protein is CASSLDYDQPQHF. The CDR3 DNA is TGTGCCAGCAGCTTAGACTACGATCAGCCCCAGCATTTT.

V and J are TRBV29-1 and TRBJ2-7; no definite D call. Germline V lookup: CDR1 SQVTM, CDR2 ANQGSEA. The CDR3 is made up of 14 amino acids. V was shortened by 1 base and J by 6 bases, with 16 bases between the two germline ends. The CDR3 DNA reads as TGCAGCGTTGAAGGGCGGCAGACCCTAGGCGAGCAGTACTTC. Its translation: CSVEGRQTLGEQYF.

The chain links TRBV6-5 to TRBJ1-4; D not resolved. Trimming stripped 4 bases from V and 3 bases from J, with 9 bases between. This CDR3 has 14 amino acids. Germline assignment: CDR1 MNHEY and CDR2 SVGAGI. The CDR3 loop reads CASSFGWANEKLFF. In DNA form, the CDR3 reads TGTGCCAGCAGTTTCGGGTGGGCTAATGAAAAACTGTTTTTT.

The V and J genes are TRBV3-1 (or the pseudogene TRBV3-2) and TRBJ2-4; D is perhaps TRBD2 (5 bases). CDR1 is LGHDT and CDR2 is YNNKEL in the germline V gene (reference sequence). V was pared by 2 bases and J by 7 bases, with 9 bases between. The CDR3 contains 13 residues. CDR3 amino acids: CASSQRGYNIQYF. The CDR3, as DNA: TGTGCCAGCAGCCAACGAGGGTACAACATTCAGTACTTC.

This chain joins TRBV5-6 and TRBJ1-5, with TRBD1 as a possible D gene (6 bases). Germline V gene data show CDR1 as SGHDT and CDR2 as YYEEEE. The CDR3 is 16 residues long. V lost 2 bases and J lost 0, with 12 bases in between. The CDR3 reads CASSFYRAYSNQPQHF. CDR3 DNA sequence: TGTGCCAGCAGCTTCTACAGGGCCTATAGCAATCAGCCCCAGCATTTT.

This chain connects TRBV6-5 to TRBJ2-3; 9 positions match TRBD1. Germline CDR1 MNHEY, CDR2 SVGAGI. The CDR3 length is 15 residues. Trimming cost V 7 bases and J 4 bases; bases outside gene matches: 9. As DNA, the CDR3 is TGTGCCAGCAACAGACAGGGGGAAGCGGCAGATACGCAGTATTTT. Translation: CASNRQGEAADTQYF.

This clone was recorded only once. The chain couples TRBV20-1 to TRBJ2-1, with unresolved D. The CDR3 has 13 amino acids. V lost 3 bases, J lost 2 bases, and 8 bases lay in between. Germline CDR1 and CDR2: DFQATT and SNEGSKA (reference sequence). In DNA, the CDR3 is TGCAGTGCTAGTATGCTACCCTACAATGAGCAGTTCTTC. Its translation is CSASMLPYNEQFF.

V and J are TRBV3-1 (or the pseudogene TRBV3-2) and TRBJ2-7; weak D call: TRBD1 (6 bases). V shed 4 bases and J shed 6 bases, with 10 bases lying between them. CDR1 and CDR2 (germline): LGHDT, YNNKEL (reference sequence). This CDR3 spans 12 amino acids. CDR3 in DNA: TGTGCCAGCAGCCCTCTGGGGGCCGAGCAGTACTTC. Protein: CASSPLGAEQYF.

The V and J genes are TRBV6-5 and TRBJ1-1; D may be TRBD1 (6 bases). Trimming stripped 0 bases from V and 1 base from J, with 9 bases between. The CDR3 covers 15 residues. CDR1 is MNHEY, CDR2 SVGAGI, per germline. CDR3 protein: CASSYSQGRNTEAFF. The CDR3 DNA sequence: TGTGCCAGCAGTTACTCCCAGGGGCGGAACACTGAAGCTTTCTTT.

V gene TRBV13 combines with J gene TRBJ2-7; D ambiguous. This CDR3 comprises 14 residues. The V gene lost 5 bases and the J gene lost 3 bases, with 14 bases spanning the gap. Germline lookup yields CDR1 PRHDT and CDR2 FYEKMQ (reference sequence). CDR3 sequence reads: CASSPRLDDYEQYF. The CDR3 coding sequence is TGTGCCAGCAGCCCTCGACTGGATGACTACGAGCAGTACTTC.

This sequence joins TRBV6-2 or TRBV6-3 and TRBJ1-5; the D is unclear. The CDR3 is 16 amino acids. Trimming took off 2 bases at V and 0 bases at J, with 11 bases between the two ends. CDR1 and CDR2 (germline): MNHEY, SVGEGT. This CDR3 is CASSYIAGNSNQPQHF. In nucleotides, the CDR3 is TGTGCCAGCAGTTACATTGCGGGAAATAGCAATCAGCCCCAGCATTTT.

This chain links TRBV20-1 with TRBJ2-4; D is uncertain. The CDR3 length is 17 residues. V was trimmed by 4 bases and J by 0 bases, leaving 19 bases between them. The germline gives CDR1 DFQATT, CDR2 SNEGSKA (reference sequence). Written as DNA, the CDR3 is TGCAGTGCTACTGATTCGAGCCCGTCCCTAGCCAAAAACATTCAGTACTTC. Translating gives CSATDSSPSLAKNIQYF.

This rearrangement joins TRBV7-8 to TRBJ1-2, with D possibly matching TRBD1 (6 bases). CDR3 length equals 14 residues. The V gene's germline CDR1 is SGHVS and CDR2 FQNEAQ. V shed 5 bases and J shed 2 bases, with 12 bases lying between them. CDR3 sequence (DNA): TGTGCCAGCAGCCTAGGACAGCCCAACTATGGCTACACCTTC. This sequence encodes CASSLGQPNYGYTF.

The V gene is TRBV6-5, the J gene TRBJ1-4; TRBD1 matches at 9 bases. There are 15 residues in the CDR3. Trimming at V came to 8 bases and at J to 7 bases, leaving 11 bases not matched to a gene. Looked up from germline, CDR1 is MNHEY and CDR2 is SVGAGI. CDR3 residues: CASRSTGGVGEKLFF. The CDR3 nucleotides are TGTGCCAGCCGGTCAACAGGGGGCGTGGGTGAAAAACTGTTTTTT.

This chain uses TRBV9 with TRBJ2-1; 10 positions agree with TRBD2. The CDR3 length is 16 residues. Trimming at V came to 2 bases and at J to 4 bases, leaving 6 bases not matched to a gene. Germline values: CDR1 SGDLS, CDR2 YYNGEE. The CDR3 loop reads CASSVISGGTYNEQFF. The CDR3 DNA follows: TGTGCCAGCAGCGTGATTAGCGGGGGGACGTACAATGAGCAGTTCTTC.

This sequence joins TRBV19 and TRBJ2-2, with 12 bases aligning to TRBD1. Looked up from germline, CDR1 is LNHDA and CDR2 is SQIVND (reference sequence). Trimming cost V 9 bases and J 1 base; bases outside gene matches: 9. This CDR3 has 17 amino acids. The chain's CDR3 is CASRRRDRGLNTGELFF. The DNA of the CDR3 is TGTGCCAGCCGGCGCCGGGACAGGGGGCTGAACACCGGGGAGCTGTTTTTT.

The chain uses TRBV5-1 and TRBJ1-6; D is unresolved. Germline-derived CDR1 and CDR2 are SGHRS and YFSETQ. Trimming stripped 0 bases from V and 7 bases from J, with 11 bases between. There are 15 residues in the CDR3. The CDR3 region has the DNA TGCGCCAGCAGCTTGGCCTTAACGGGGAATTCACCCCTCCACTTT. Protein sequence: CASSLALTGNSPLHF.

The rearrangement uses TRBV7-2 and TRBJ1-5, with TRBD1 identical over 9 bases. Germline trimming cut 4 bases from V and 6 bases from J; bases unmatched to any gene: 13. The CDR3 extends over 17 amino acids. The germline CDR1 and CDR2 sequences are SGHTA and FQGNSA. This CDR3 is CASSSYPGTGRIQPQHF. DNA for the CDR3: TGTGCCAGCAGCTCCTACCCCGGGACAGGGAGGATTCAGCCCCAGCATTTT. Full variable domain (outside the CDR3, taken from reference TRBV7-2 and TRBJ1-5): GAGVSQSPSNKVTEKGKDVELRCDPISGHTALYWYRQSLGQGLEFLIYFQGNSAPDKSGLPSDRFSAERTGGSVSTLTIQRTQQEDSAVYLCASSSYPGTGRIQPQHFGDGTRLSIL.